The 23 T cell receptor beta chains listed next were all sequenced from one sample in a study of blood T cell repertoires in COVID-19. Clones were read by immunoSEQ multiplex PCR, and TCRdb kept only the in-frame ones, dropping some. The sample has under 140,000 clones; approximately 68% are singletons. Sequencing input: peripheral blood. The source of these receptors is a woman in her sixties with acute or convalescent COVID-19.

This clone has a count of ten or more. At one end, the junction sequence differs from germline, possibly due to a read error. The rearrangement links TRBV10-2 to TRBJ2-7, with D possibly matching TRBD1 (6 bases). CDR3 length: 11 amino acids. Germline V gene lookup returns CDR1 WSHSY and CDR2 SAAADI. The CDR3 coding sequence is TGCGCCAGCAGCACGGCCCGGGACAAGGCGTTC. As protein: CASSTARDKAF.

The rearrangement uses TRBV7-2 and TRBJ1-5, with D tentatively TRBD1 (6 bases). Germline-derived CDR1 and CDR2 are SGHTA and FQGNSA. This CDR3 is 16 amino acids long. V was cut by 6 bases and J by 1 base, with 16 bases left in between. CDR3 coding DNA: TGTGCCAGCAGGCAGTGGGCAGGGGAGAGCAATCAGCCCCAGCATTTT. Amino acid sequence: CASRQWAGESNQPQHF.

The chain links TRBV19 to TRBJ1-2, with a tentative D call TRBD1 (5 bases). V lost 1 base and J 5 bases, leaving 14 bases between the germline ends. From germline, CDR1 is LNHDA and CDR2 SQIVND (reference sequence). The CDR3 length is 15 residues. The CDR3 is CASSIAGKGSYGYTF. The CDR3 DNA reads TGTGCCAGTAGTATAGCGGGCAAGGGGTCGTATGGCTACACCTTC.

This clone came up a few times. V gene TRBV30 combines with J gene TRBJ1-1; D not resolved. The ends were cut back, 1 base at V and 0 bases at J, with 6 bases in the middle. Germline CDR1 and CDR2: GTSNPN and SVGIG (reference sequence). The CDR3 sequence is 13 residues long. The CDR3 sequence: CAWSAQVNTEAFF. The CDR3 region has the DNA TGTGCCTGGAGTGCGCAGGTGAACACTGAAGCTTTCTTT.

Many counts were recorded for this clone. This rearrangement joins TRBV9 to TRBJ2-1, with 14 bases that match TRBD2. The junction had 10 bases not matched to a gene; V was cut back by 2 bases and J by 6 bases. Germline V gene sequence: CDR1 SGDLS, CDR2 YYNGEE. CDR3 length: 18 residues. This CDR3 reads CASSVGASGTSGGNEQFF. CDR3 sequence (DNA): TGTGCCAGCAGCGTCGGGGCTTCCGGGACTAGCGGGGGCAATGAGCAGTTCTTC.

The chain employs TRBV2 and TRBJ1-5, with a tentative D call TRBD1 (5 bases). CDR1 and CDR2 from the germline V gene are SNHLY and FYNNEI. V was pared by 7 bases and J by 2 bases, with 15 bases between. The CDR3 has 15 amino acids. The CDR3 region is CASTASGRGNQPQHF. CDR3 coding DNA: TGTGCCAGCACCGCATCGGGCAGGGGCAATCAGCCCCAGCATTTT.

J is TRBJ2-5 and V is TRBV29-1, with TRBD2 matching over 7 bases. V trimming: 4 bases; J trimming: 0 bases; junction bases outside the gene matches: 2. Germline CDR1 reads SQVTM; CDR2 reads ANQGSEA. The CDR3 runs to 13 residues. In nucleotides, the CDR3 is TGCAGCGTTGGGGGGGGAAACCAAGAGACCCAGTACTTC. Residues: CSVGGGNQETQYF.

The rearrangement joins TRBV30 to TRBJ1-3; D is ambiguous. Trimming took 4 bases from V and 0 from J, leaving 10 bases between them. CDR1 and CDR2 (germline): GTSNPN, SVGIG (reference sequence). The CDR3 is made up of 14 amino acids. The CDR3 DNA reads TGTGCCTGGATTTCGCGGCACTCTGGAAACACCATATATTTT. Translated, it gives CAWISRHSGNTIYF. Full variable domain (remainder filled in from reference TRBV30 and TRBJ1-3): SQTIHQWPATLVQPVGSPLSLECTVEGTSNPNLYWYRQAAGRGLQLLFYSVGIGQISSEVPQNLSASRPQDRQFILSSKKLLLSDSGFYLCAWISRHSGNTIYFGEGSWLTVV.

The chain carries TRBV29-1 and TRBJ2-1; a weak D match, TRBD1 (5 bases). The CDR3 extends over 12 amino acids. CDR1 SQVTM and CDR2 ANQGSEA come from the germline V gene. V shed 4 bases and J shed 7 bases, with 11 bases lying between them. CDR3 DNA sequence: TGCAGCGTTGTCAGGGCTCGTAATGAGCAGTTCTTC. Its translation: CSVVRARNEQFF.

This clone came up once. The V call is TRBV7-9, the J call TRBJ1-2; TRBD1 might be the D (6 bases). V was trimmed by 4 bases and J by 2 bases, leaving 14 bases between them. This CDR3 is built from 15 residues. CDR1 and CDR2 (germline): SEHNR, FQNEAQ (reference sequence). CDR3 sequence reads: CASSWPGQPNYGYTF. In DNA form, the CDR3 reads TGTGCCAGCAGCTGGCCGGGACAACCCAACTATGGCTACACCTTC.

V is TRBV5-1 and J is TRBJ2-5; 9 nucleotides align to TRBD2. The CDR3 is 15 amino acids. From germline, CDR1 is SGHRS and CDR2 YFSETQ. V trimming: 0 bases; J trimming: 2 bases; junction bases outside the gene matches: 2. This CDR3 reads CASSLDLAGQETQYF. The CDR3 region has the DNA TGCGCCAGCAGCTTGGACCTAGCGGGGCAAGAGACCCAGTACTTC.

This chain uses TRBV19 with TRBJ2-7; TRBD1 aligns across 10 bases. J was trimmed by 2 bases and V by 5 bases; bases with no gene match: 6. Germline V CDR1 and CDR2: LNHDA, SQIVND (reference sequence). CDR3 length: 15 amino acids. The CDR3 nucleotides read TGTGCCAGTAGTCTATCGGGACAGGGGACCTACGAGCAGTACTTC. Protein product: CASSLSGQGTYEQYF. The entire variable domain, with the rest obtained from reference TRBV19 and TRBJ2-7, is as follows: DGGITQSPKYLFRKEGQNVTLSCEQNLNHDAMYWYRQDPGQGLRLIYYSQIVNDFQKGDIAEGYSVSREKKESFPLTVTSAQKNPTAFYLCASSLSGQGTYEQYFGPGTRLTVT.

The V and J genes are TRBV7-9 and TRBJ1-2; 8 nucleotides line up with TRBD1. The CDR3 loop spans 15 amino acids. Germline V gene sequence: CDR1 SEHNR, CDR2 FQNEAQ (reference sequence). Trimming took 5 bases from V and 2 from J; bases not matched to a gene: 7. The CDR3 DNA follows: TGTGCCAGCAGCGCTCCGGGACAGGCGAACTATGGCTACACCTTC. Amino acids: CASSAPGQANYGYTF.

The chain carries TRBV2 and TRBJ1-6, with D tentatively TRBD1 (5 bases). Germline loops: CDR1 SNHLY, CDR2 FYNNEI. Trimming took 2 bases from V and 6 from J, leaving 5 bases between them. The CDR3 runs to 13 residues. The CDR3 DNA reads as TGTGCCAGCAGTGAACAGGGTAATTCACCCCTCCACTTT. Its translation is CASSEQGNSPLHF.

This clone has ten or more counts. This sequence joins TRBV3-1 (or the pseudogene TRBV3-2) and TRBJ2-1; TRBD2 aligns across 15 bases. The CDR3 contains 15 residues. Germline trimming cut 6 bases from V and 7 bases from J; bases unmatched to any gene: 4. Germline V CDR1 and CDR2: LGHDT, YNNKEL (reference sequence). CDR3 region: CASRRGLAGGNEQFF. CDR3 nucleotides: TGTGCCAGCAGGCGGGGACTAGCGGGGGGAAATGAGCAGTTCTTC.

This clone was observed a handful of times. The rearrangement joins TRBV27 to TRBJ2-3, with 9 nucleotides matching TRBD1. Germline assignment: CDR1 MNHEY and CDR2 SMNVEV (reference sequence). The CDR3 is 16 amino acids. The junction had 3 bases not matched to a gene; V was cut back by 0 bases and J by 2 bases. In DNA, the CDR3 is TGTGCCAGCAGTTTATCGGACAGGGGTTACACAGATACGCAGTATTTT. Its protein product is CASSLSDRGYTDTQYF.

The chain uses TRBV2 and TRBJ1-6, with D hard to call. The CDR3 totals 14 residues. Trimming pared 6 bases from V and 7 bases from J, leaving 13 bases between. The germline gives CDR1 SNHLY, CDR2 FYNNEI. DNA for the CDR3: TGTGCCAGCAGGGCCGGAGGGTACAATTCACCCCTCCACTTT. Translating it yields CASRAGGYNSPLHF.

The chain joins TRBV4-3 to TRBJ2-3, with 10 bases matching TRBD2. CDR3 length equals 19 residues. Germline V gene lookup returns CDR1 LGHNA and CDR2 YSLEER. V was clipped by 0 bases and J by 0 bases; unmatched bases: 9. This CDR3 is CASSQDIRTSGPSTDTQYF. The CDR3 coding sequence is TGCGCCAGCAGCCAAGATATCCGGACTAGCGGACCAAGCACAGATACGCAGTATTTT.

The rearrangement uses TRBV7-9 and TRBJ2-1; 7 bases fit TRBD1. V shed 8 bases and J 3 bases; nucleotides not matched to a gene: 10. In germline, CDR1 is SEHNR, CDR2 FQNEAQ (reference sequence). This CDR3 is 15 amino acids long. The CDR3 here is CASSRGQRVYNEQFF. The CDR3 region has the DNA TGTGCCAGCTCTCGGGGACAGAGAGTCTACAATGAGCAGTTCTTC.

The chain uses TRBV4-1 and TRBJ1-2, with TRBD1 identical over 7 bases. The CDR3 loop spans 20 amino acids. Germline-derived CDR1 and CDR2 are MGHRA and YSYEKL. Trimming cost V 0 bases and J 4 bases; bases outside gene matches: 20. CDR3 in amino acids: CASSQDKLTGLSGSSYGYTF. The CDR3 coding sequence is TGCGCCAGCAGCCAAGATAAATTGACAGGGCTGAGTGGCTCTAGCTATGGCTACACCTTC.

This CDR3 reads CASSYSYLGHNQPQHF. As DNA, the CDR3 is TGTGCCAGCAGTTACTCCTATTTGGGACACAATCAGCCCCAGCATTTT. The chain recombines TRBV6-5 with TRBJ1-5; TRBD1 is a possible D gene (6 bases). CDR1 MNHEY and CDR2 SVGAGI come from the germline V gene. Trimming took 0 bases from V and 3 from J, leaving 12 bases between them. This CDR3 spans 16 amino acids.

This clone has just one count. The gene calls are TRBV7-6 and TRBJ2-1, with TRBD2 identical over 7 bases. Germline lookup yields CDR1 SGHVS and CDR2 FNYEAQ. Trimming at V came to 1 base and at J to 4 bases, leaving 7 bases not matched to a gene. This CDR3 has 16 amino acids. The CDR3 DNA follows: TGTGCCAGCAGCTTAGAGCCTAGCGGTAATTACAATGAGCAGTTCTTC. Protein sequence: CASSLEPSGNYNEQFF.

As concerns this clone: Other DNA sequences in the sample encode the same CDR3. CDR3 nucleotides: TGTGCCAGGGGGGACAGGAACTATGGCTACACCTTC. It encodes CARGDRNYGYTF. This chain links TRBV2 with TRBJ1-2, with 8 positions matching TRBD1. The CDR3 is 12 residues long. The trim removed 9 bases at V and 2 bases at J, leaving 2 bases unmatched. Germline V gene data show CDR1 as SNHLY and CDR2 as FYNNEI.